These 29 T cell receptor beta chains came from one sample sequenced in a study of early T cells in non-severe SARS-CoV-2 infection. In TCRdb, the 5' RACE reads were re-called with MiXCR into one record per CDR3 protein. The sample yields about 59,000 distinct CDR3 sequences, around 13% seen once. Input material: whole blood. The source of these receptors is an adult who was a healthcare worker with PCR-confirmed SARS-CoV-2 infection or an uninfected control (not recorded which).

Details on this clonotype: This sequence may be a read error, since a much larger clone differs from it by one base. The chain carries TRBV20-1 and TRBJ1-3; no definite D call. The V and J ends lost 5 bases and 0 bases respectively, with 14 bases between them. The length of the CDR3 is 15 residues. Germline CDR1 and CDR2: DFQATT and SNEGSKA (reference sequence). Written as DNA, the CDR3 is TGCAGTGCTTGGAGTCCCGCGACCTCTGGAAACACCATATATTTT. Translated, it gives CSAWSPATSGNTIYF.

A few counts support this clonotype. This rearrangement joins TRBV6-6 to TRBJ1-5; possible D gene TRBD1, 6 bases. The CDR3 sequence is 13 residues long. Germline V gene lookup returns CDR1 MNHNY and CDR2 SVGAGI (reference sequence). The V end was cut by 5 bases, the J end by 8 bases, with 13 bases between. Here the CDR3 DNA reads TGTGCCAGCAGTCAAAACAGGGCTGAGCCCCAGCATTTT. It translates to CASSQNRAEPQHF.

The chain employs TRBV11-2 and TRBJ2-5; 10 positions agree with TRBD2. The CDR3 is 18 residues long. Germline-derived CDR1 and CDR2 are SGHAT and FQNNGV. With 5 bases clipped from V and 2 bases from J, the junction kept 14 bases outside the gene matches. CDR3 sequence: CASSVTILAGKPQETQYF. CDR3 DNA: TGTGCCAGCAGCGTAACGATACTAGCGGGGAAACCACAAGAGACCCAGTACTTC.

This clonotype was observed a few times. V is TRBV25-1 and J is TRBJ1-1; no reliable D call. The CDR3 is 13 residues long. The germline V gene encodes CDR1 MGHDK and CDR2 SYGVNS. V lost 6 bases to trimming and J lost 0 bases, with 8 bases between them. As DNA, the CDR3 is TGTGCCAGCAGGGCAGACTTGAACACTGAAGCTTTCTTT. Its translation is CASRADLNTEAFF.

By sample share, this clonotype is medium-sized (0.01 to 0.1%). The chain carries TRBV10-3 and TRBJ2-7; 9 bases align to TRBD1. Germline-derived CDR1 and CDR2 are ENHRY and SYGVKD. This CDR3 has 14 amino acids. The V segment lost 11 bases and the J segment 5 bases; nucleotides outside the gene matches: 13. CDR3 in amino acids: CAVTGDRVTDEQYF. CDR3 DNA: TGTGCCGTCACGGGGGACAGGGTCACGGACGAGCAGTACTTC.

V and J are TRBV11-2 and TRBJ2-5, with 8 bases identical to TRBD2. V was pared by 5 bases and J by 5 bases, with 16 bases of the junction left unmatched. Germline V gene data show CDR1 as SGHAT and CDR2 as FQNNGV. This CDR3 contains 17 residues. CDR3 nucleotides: TGTGCCAGCAGCCGGGCCAGGCAGCGGGGGAGCTGGGAGACCCAGTACTTC. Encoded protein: CASSRARQRGSWETQYF.

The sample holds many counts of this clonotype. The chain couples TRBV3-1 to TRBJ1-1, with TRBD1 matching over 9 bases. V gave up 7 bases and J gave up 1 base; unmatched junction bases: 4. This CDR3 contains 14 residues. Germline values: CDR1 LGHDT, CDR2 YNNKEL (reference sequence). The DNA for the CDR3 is TGTGCCAGCACCCTGGACAGGGGGAACACTGAAGCTTTCTTT. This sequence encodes CASTLDRGNTEAFF.

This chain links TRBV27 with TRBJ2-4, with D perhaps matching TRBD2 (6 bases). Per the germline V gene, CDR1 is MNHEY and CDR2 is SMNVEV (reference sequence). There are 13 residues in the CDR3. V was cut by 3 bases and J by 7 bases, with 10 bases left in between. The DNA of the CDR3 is TGTGCCAGCAGTTTCGGAGGGCTTAACATTCAGTACTTC. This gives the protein CASSFGGLNIQYF.

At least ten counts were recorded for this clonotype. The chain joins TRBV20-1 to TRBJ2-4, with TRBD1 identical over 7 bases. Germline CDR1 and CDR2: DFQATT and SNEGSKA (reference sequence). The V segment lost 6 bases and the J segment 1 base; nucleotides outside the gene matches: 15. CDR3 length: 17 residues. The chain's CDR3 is CSAPDQGGSVAKNIQYF. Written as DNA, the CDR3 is TGCAGTGCCCCGGATCAAGGGGGCTCGGTGGCCAAAAACATTCAGTACTTC.

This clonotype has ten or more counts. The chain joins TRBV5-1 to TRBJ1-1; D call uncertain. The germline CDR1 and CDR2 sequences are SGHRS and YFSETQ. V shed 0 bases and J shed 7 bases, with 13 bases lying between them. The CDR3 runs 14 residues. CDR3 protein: CASSLEATRVEAFF. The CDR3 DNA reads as TGCGCCAGCAGCTTGGAGGCTACCCGGGTTGAAGCTTTCTTT.

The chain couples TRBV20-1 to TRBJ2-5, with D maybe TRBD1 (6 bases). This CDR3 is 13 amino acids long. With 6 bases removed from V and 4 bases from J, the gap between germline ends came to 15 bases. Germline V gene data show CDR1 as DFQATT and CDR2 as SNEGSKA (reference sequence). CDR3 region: CSAGNRVPETQYF. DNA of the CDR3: TGCAGTGCGGGAAACAGGGTCCCAGAGACCCAGTACTTC.

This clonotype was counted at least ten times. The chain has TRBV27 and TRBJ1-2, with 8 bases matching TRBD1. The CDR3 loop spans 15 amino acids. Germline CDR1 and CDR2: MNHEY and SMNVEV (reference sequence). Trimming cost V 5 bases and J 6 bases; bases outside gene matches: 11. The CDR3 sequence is CASSEVARTGNGYTF. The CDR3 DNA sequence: TGTGCCAGCAGTGAGGTTGCGCGGACAGGGAATGGCTACACCTTC.

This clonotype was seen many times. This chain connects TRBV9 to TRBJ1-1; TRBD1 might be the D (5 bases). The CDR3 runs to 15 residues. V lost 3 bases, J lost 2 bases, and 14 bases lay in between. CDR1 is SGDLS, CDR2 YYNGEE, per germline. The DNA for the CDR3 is TGTGCCAGCAGCGGGGGCTTTGGGGGTAACACTGAAGCTTTCTTT. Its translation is CASSGGFGGNTEAFF.

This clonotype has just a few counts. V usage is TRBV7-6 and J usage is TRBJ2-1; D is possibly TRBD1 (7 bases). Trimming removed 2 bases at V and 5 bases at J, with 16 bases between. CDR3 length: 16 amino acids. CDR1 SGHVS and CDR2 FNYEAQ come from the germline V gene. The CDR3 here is CASSLRQGDLNNEQFF. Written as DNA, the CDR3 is TGTGCCAGCAGCTTAAGGCAGGGGGACTTAAACAATGAGCAGTTCTTC.

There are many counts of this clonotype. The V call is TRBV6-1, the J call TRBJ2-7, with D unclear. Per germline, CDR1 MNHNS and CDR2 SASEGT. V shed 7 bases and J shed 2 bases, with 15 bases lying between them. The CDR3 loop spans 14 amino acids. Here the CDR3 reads CASIPPAGTYEQYF. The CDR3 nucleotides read TGTGCCAGCATTCCCCCAGCCGGTACCTACGAGCAGTACTTC.

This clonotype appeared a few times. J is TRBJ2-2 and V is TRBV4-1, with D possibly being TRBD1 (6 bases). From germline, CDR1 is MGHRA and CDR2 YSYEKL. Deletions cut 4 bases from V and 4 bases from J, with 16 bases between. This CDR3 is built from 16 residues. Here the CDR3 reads CASSPEDSTGTGELFF. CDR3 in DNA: TGCGCCAGCAGCCCAGAGGACAGTACGGGCACCGGGGAGCTGTTTTTT.

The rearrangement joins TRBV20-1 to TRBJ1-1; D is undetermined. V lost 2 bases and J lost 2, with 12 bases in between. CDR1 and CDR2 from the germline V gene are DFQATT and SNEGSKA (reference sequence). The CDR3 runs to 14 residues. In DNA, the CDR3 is TGCAGTGCTAGACCTACGATCCGAAACACTGAAGCTTTCTTT. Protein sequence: CSARPTIRNTEAFF.

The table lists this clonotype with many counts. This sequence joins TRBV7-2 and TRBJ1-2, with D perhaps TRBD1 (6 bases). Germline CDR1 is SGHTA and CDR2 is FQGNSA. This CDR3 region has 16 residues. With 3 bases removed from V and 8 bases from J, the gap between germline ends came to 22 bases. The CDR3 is CASSFGPGGFSMGYTF. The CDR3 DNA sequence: TGTGCCAGCAGCTTTGGGCCCGGGGGCTTCTCCATGGGCTACACCTTC.

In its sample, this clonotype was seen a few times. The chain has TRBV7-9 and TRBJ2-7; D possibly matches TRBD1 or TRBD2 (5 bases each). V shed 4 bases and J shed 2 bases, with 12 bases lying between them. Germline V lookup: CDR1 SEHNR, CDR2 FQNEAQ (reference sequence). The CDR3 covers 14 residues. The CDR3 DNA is TGTGCCAGCAGCTGGGGGTCCTCGACCTACGAGCAGTACTTC. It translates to CASSWGSSTYEQYF.

Written as DNA, the CDR3 is TGTGCCAGCGCTACCTTACAGGTTAGGGGCACTGAAGCTTTCTTT. Translating it yields CASATLQVRGTEAFF. The V gene is TRBV28, the J gene TRBJ1-1, with D tentatively TRBD1 (5 bases). Germline loops: CDR1 MDHEN, CDR2 SYDVKM. Trimming took 8 bases from V and 4 from J, leaving 20 bases between them. The CDR3 loop spans 15 amino acids.

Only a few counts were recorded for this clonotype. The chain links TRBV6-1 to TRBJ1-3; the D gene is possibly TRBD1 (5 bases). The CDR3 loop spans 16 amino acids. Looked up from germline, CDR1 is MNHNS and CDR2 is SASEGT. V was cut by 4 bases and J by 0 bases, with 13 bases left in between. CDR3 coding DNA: TGTGCCAGCAGTGCCGGGACTCCGTTCTCTGGAAACACCATATATTTT. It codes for CASSAGTPFSGNTIYF.

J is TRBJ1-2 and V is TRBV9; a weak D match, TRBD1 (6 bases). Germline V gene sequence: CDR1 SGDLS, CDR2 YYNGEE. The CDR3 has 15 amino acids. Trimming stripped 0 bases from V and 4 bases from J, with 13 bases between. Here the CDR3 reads CASSVASQGIYGYTF. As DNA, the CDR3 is TGTGCCAGCAGCGTAGCTTCGCAGGGGATCTATGGCTACACCTTC.

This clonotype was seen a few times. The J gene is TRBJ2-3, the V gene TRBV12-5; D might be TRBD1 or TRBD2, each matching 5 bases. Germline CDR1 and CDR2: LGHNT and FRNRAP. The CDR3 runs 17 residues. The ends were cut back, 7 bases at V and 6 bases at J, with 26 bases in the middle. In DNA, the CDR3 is TGTGCTAGTGCTACCGTCCGGGACCCCAGGCGGATCGATACGCAGTATTTT. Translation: CASATVRDPRRIDTQYF.

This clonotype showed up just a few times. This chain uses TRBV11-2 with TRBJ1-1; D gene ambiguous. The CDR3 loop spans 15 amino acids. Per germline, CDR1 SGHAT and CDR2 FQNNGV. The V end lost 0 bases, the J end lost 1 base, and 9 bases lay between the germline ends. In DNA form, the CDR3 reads TGTGCCAGCAGCTTAGAACCCGTTACGAACACTGAAGCTTTCTTT. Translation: CASSLEPVTNTEAFF.

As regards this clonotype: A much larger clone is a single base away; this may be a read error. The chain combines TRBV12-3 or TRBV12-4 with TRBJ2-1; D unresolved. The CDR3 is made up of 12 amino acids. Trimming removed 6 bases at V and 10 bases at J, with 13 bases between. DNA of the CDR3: TGTGCCAGCAGCCCCGACTCCGGGGAGCAGTTCTTC. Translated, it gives CASSPDSGEQFF.

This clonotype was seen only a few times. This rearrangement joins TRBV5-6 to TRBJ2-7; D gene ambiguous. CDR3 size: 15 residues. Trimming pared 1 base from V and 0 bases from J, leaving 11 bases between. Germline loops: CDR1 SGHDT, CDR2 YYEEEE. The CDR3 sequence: CASSLNWGFSYEQYF. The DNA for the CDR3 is TGTGCCAGCAGCTTGAACTGGGGTTTCTCCTACGAGCAGTACTTC.

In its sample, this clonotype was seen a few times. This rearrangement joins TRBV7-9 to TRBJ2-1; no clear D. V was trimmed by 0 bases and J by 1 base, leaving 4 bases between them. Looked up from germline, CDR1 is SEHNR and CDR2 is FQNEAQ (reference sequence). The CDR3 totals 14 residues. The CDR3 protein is CASSLAGSYNEQFF. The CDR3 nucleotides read TGTGCCAGCAGCTTAGCGGGATCCTACAATGAGCAGTTCTTC.

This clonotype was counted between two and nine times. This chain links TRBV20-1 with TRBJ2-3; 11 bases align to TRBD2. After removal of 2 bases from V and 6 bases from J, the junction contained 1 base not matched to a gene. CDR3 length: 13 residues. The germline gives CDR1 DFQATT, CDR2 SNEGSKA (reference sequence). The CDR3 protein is CSARIAGGDTQYF. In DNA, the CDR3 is TGCAGTGCTAGAATAGCGGGGGGGGATACGCAGTATTTT.

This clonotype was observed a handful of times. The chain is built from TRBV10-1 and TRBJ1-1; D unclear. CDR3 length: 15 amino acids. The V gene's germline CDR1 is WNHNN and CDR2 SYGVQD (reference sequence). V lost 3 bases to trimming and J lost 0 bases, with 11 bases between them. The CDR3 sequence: CASSEGMGLNTEAFF. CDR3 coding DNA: TGCGCCAGCAGTGAAGGTATGGGGTTGAACACTGAAGCTTTCTTT.